This T cell receptor (beta chain) was sequenced during a study of early T cells in non-severe SARS-CoV-2 infection. The germline gives CDR1 SGHRS, CDR2 YFSETQ. Trimming stripped 2 bases from V and 2 bases from J, with 5 bases between. This CDR3 contains 13 residues. In this sample, this clonotype turned up many times. In TCRdb, the 5' RACE reads were re-called with MiXCR into one record per CDR3 protein. The sample yields 66,000 or so distinct CDR3 sequences, roughly a tenth seen once. This rearrangement joins TRBV5-1 to TRBJ2-4; D gene ambiguous. This TCR came from an adult who was a healthcare worker with PCR-confirmed SARS-CoV-2 infection or an uninfected control (not recorded which). The sample was whole blood. The CDR3 sequence is CASSLQSKNIQYF. DNA of the CDR3: TGCGCCAGCAGCTTACAGTCCAAAAACATTCAGTACTTC.